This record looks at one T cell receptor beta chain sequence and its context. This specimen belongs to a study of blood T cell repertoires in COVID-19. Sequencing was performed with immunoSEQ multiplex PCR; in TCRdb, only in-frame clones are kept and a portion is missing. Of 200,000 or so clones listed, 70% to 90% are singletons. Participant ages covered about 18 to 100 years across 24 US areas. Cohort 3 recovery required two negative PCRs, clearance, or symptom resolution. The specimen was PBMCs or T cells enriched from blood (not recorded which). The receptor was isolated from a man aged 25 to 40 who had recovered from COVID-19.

The chain's CDR3 is CASSERLTGTGLYEQYF. The CDR3 DNA follows: TGCGCCAGCAGTGAGAGGTTGACCGGGACAGGCCTCTACGAGCAGTACTTC. This rearrangement joins TRBV10-1 to TRBJ2-7, with TRBD1 identical over 8 bases. The CDR3 extends over 17 amino acids. The germline gives CDR1 WNHNN, CDR2 SYGVQD (reference sequence). V dropped 2 bases and J dropped 3; count of bases not matched to a gene: 12.